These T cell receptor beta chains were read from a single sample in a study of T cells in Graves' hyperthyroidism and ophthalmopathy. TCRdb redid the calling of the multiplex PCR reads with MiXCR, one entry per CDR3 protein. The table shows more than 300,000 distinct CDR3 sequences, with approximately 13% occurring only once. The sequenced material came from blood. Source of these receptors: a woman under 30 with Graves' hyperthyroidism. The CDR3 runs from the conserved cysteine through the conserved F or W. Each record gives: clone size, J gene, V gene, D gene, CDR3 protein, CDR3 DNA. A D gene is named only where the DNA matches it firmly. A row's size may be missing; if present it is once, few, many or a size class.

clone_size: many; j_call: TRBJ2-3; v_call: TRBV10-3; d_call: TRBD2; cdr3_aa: CAISPLAGGSDTQYF; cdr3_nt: TGTGCCATCAGTCCCCTAGCGGGAGGGTCAGATACGCAGTATTTT
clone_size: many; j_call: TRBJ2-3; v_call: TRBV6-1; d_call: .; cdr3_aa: CASSPPADTQYF; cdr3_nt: TGTGCCAGCAGCCCCCCGGCAGATACGCAGTATTTT
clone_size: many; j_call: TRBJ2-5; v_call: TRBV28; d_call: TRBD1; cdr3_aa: CASSSDRGEETQYF; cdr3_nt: TGTGCCAGCAGCTCCGACAGGGGAGAAGAGACCCAGTACTTC
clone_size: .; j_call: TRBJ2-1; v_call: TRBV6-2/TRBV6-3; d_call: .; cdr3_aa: CASSSRVDEQFF; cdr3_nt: TGTGCCAGCAGTTCCAGGGTTGATGAGCAGTTCTTC
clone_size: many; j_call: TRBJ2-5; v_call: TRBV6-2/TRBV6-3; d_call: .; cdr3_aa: CASSYVPGRETQYF; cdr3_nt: TGTGCCAGCAGTTACGTCCCTGGGCGGGAGACCCAGTACTTC
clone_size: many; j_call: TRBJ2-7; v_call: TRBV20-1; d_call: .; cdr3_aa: CSARPHQADTPYEQYF; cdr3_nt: TGCAGTGCTAGACCCCACCAGGCGGATACCCCCTACGAGCAGTACTTC
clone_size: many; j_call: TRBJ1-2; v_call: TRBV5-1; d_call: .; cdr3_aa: CASSSSGWEGGYTF; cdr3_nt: TGCGCCAGCAGCTCCTCCGGGTGGGAGGGCGGCTACACCTTC
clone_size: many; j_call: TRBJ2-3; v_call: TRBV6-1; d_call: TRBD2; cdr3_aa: CASTVIAGGRDTQYF; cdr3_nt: TGTGCCAGCACCGTAATAGCGGGAGGTCGAGATACGCAGTATTTT
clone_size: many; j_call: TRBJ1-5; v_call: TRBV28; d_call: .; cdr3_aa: CASSPRGTAERYSNQPQHF; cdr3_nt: TGTGCCAGCAGTCCCCGGGGCACCGCCGAGCGATATAGCAATCAGCCCCAGCATTTT
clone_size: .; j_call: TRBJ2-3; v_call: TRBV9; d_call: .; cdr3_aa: CASSVRPGQAHQYF; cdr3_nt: TGTGCCAGCAGCGTCCGGCCGGGACAAGCTCATCAGTATTTT
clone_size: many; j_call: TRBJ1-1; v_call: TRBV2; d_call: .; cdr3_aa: CASSMPGRDTEAFF; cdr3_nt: TGTGCCAGCAGTATGCCCGGGCGGGACACTGAAGCTTTCTTT
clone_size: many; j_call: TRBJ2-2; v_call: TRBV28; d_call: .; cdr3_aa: CASGGENTGELFF; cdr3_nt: TGTGCCAGCGGCGGGGAGAACACCGGGGAGCTGTTTTTT
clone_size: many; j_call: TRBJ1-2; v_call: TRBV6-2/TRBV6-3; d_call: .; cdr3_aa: CASSWVMDYGYTF; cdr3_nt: TGTGCCAGCAGTTGGGTCATGGACTATGGCTACACCTTC
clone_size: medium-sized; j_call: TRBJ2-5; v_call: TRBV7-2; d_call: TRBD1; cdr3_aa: CASSPQGTGGSETQYF; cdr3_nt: TGTGCCAGCAGCCCCCAGGGGACAGGGGGATCAGAGACCCAGTACTTC
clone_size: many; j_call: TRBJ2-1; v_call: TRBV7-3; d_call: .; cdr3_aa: CASSLNPGNEQFF; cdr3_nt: TGTGCCAGCAGCTTAAATCCCGGCAATGAGCAGTTCTTC
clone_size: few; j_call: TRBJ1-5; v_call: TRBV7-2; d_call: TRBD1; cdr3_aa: CASSFGQGSNQPQHF; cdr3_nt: TGTGCCAGCAGCTTCGGACAGGGTAGCAATCAGCCCCAGCATTTT
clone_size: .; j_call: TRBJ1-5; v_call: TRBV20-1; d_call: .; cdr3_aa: CSASRKGHSNQPQHF; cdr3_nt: TGCAGTGCTTCTCGCAAAGGACATAGCAATCAGCCCCAGCATTTT
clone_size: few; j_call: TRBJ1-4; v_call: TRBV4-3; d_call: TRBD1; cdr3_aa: CASSQQLRGDRGGEKLFF; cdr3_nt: TGCGCCAGCAGCCAACAACTGCGGGGGGACAGGGGTGGGGAAAAACTGTTTTTT
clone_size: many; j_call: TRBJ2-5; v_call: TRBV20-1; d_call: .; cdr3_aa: CSAGTGFRETQYF; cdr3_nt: TGCAGTGCTGGAACAGGGTTCAGAGAGACCCAGTACTTC
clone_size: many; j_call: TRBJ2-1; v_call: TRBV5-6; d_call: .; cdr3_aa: CASSLVGVTDNEQFF; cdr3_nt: TGTGCCAGCAGCTTGGTTGGAGTCACGGACAATGAGCAGTTCTTC
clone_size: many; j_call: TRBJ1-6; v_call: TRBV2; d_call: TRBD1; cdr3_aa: CASKGQGVSPLHF; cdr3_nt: TGTGCCAGCAAGGGACAGGGAGTTTCACCCCTCCACTTT
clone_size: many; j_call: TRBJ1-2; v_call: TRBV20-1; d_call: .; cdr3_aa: CSARERGPNYGYTF; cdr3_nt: TGCAGTGCTAGAGAGAGGGGACCCAACTATGGCTACACCTTC
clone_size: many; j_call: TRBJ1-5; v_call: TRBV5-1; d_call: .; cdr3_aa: CASSSNPNQPQHF; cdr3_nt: TGCGCCAGCAGCTCTAACCCCAATCAGCCCCAGCATTTT
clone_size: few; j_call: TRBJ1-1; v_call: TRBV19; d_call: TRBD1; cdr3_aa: CASKWGTGMNTEAFF; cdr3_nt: TGTGCCAGTAAGTGGGGGACAGGAATGAACACTGAAGCTTTCTTT
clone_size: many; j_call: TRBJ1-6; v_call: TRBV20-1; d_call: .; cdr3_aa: CSARPGGRGSPLHF; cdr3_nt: TGCAGTGCTAGGCCGGGGGGGAGGGGTTCACCCCTCCACTTT
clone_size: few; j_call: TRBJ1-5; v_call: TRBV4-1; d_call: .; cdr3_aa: CASSDRGGGPGNQPQHF; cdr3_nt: TGCGCCAGCAGCGACAGAGGGGGGGGACCAGGCAATCAGCCCCAGCATTTT
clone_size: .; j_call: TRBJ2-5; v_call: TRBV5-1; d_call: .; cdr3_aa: CASSLRRSETQYF; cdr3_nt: TGCGCCAGCAGCTTAAGACGTTCGGAGACCCAGTACTTC
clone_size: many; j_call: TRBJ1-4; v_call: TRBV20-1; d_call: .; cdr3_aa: CSARDHVNEKLFF; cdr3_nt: TGCAGTGCTAGAGATCACGTTAATGAAAAACTGTTTTTT
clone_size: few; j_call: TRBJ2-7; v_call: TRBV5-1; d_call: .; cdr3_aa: CASSLGLGILSSYEQYF; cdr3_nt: TGCGCCAGCAGCTTGGGTCTGGGGATCCTTAGCTCCTACGAGCAGTACTTC
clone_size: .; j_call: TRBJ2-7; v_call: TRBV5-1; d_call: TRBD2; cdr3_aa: CASSRTSGSGNEQYF; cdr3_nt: TGCGCCAGCAGCCGCACTAGCGGGAGCGGCAACGAGCAGTACTTC
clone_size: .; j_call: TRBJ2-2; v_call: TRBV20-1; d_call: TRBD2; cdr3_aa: CSARFGGTVTGELFF; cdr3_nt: TGCAGTGCTAGATTCGGGGGGACGGTCACCGGGGAGCTGTTTTTT
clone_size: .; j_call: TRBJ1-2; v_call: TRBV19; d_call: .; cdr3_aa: CASSPQVYYGYTF; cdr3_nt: TGTGCCAGTAGCCCACAGGTTTACTATGGCTACACCTTC
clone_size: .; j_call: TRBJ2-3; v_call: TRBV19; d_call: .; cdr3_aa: CASSIIRWDTQYF; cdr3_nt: TGTGCCAGTAGTATTATAAGATGGGATACGCAGTATTTT
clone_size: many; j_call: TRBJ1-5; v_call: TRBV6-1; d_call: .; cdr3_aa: CASHVKDGYNQPQHF; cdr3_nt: TGTGCCAGCCACGTGAAGGACGGTTACAATCAGCCCCAGCATTTT
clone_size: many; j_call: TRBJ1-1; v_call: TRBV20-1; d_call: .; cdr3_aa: CSARARDRQLEAFF; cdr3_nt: TGCAGTGCTAGGGCTAGAGATCGACAGCTTGAAGCTTTCTTT
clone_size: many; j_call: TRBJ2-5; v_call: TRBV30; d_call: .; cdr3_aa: CAWSVLWETQYF; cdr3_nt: TGTGCCTGGAGTGTACTCTGGGAGACCCAGTACTTC
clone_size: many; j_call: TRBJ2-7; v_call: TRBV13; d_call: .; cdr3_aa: CASSLGAQVYEQYF; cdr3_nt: TGTGCCAGCAGCTTAGGGGCGCAGGTGTACGAGCAGTACTTC
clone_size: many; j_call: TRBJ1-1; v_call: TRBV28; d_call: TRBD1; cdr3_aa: CASSGGQGNTEAFF; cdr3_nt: TGTGCCAGCAGTGGGGGACAGGGAAACACTGAAGCTTTCTTT
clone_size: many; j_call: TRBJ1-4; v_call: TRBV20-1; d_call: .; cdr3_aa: CSALGADEKLFF; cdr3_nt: TGCAGTGCGCTCGGGGCAGATGAAAAACTGTTTTTT
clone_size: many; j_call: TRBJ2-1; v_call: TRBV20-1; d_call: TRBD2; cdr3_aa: CSASKRASGGPDNEQFF; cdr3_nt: TGCAGTGCTAGCAAAAGGGCTAGCGGGGGGCCTGACAATGAGCAGTTCTTC
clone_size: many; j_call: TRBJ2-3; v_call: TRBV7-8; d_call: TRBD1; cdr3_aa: CASSLVLGQGKDTQYF; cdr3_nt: TGTGCCAGCAGCTTAGTCTTAGGACAGGGTAAAGATACGCAGTATTTT
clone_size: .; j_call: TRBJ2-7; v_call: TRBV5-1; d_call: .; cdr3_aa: CASSLKGPLPGQTTYEQYF; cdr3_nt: TGCGCCAGCAGCTTGAAGGGCCCGTTACCGGGACAAACGACCTACGAGCAGTACTTC
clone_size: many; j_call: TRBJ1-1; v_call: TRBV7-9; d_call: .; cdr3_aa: CASSLPAGLTEAFF; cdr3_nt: TGTGCCAGCAGCTTACCCGCAGGGCTTACTGAAGCTTTCTTT
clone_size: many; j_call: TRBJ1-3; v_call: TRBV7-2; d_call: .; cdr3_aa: CASSFLGSGSGNTIYF; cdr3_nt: TGTGCCAGCAGCTTCCTCGGGTCAGGGTCTGGAAACACCATATATTTT
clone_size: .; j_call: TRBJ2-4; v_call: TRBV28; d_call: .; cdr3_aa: CASSRPGAKNIQYF; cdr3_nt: TGTGCCAGCAGCAGACCCGGAGCCAAAAACATTCAGTACTTC
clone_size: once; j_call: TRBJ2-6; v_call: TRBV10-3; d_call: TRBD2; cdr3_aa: CAISETGLAGKAGANVLTF; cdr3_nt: TGTGCCATCAGTGAAACGGGACTAGCGGGGAAGGCTGGGGCCAACGTCCTGACTTTC
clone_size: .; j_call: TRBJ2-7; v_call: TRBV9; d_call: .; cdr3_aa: CASGRAPSYEQYF; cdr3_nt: TGTGCCAGCGGCCGGGCCCCTTCCTACGAGCAGTACTTC
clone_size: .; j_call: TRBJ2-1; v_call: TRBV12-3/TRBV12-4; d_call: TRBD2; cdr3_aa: CASSPRLTSGSNNEQFF; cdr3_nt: TGTGCCAGTAGTCCCCGGCTAACTAGCGGCTCTAACAATGAGCAGTTCTTC
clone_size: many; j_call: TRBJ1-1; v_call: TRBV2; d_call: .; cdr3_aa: CASRDSENTEAFF; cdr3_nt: TGTGCCAGCAGAGATTCGGAGAACACTGAAGCTTTCTTT
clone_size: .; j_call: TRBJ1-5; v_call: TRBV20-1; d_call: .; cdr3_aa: CSAREVANSNQPQHF; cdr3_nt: TGCAGTGCTAGAGAGGTAGCTAATAGCAATCAGCCCCAGCATTTT
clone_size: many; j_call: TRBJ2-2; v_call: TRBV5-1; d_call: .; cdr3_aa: CASSLADGGPRWELFF; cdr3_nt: TGCGCCAGCAGCTTGGCTGACGGGGGGCCGAGATGGGAGCTGTTTTTT
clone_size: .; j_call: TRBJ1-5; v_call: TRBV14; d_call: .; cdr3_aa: CASSRTGQPQHF; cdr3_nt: TGTGCCAGCAGCCGGACGGGGCAGCCCCAGCATTTT
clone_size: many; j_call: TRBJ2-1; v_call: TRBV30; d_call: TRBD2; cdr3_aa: CAWSSILAGYNEQFF; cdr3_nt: TGTGCCTGGAGTAGTATACTAGCGGGATACAATGAGCAGTTCTTC
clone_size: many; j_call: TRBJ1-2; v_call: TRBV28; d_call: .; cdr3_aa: CAATGYYGYTF; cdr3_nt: TGTGCCGCTACAGGGTACTATGGCTACACCTTC
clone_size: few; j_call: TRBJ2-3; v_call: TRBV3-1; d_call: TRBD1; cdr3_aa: CASSQGSAGGYTDTQYF; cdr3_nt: TGTGCCAGCAGCCAGGGTTCTGCAGGGGGTTACACAGATACGCAGTATTTT